Listed below are T cell receptor beta chains from one sample, sequenced in a study of blood T cell repertoires in COVID-19. Clones were sequenced by immunoSEQ multiplex PCR, and TCRdb holds only the in-frame ones, with some missing. The sample gives around 290,000 clones, about 90% of which show up once; roughly 7.1% is in the top ten. The sample was peripheral blood. The receptors derive from a woman between 50 and 59 years old who had recovered from COVID-19. Each CDR3 is given with its conserved first and last residue. The order of the fields is CDR3 protein, CDR3 DNA, clone size, J gene, V gene, D gene. The D gene is left open where the match is weak. A row's size may be missing; if present it is once, few, many or a size class.

CASSSKRGDNEQFF TGTGCCAGCAGCTCAAAGCGGGGAGACAATGAGCAGTTCTTC . TRBJ2-1 TRBV9 TRBD2
CASSLDRGGNQPQHF TGTGCCAGCAGTCTGGACAGGGGTGGCAATCAGCCCCAGCATTTT . TRBJ1-5 TRBV27 TRBD1
CASSLSGDTQYF TGTGCCAGCAGTTTATCGGGGGATACGCAGTATTTT . TRBJ2-3 TRBV28 .
CASRGQGSSTEAFF TGTGCCAGCAGGGGACAGGGGTCGAGCACTGAAGCTTTCTTT . TRBJ1-1 TRBV28 TRBD1
CASSRVYGSGDGRNTEAFF TGCGCCAGCAGCCGCGTATATGGGTCAGGGGATGGACGGAACACTGAAGCTTTCTTT . TRBJ1-1 TRBV4-3 .
CASIRDSSGANVLTF TGTGCCAGTATTCGTGATAGCTCTGGGGCCAACGTCCTGACTTTC . TRBJ2-6 TRBV19 .
CASSSFPGGGIEQFF TGTGCCAGCAGCTCCTTTCCGGGGGGGGGCATTGAGCAGTTCTTC . TRBJ2-1 TRBV7-2 TRBD2
CASSLQGANNEQFF TGCGCCAGCAGCTTACAGGGGGCCAACAATGAGCAGTTCTTC . TRBJ2-1 TRBV5-1 TRBD1
CASRLTLSYNEQFF TGTGCCAGCAGACTTACCCTTTCCTACAATGAGCAGTTCTTC . TRBJ2-1 TRBV2 .
CASSDPGTGGLGKLFF TGTGCCAGCAGCGACCCCGGGACAGGGGGTCTCGGAAAACTGTTTTTT . TRBJ1-4 TRBV2 TRBD1
CASSLARGFQQPQHF TGTGCCAGCAGTTTGGCCAGGGGGTTCCAACAGCCCCAGCATTTT few TRBJ1-5 TRBV28 TRBD1
CASSQNNQPQHF TGTGCCAGCAGCCAAAACAACCAGCCCCAGCATTTT . TRBJ1-5 TRBV28 .
CASSRPRGGYGYTF TGTGCCAGCAGCCGGCCCCGGGGAGGCTATGGCTACACCTTC . TRBJ1-2 TRBV5-8 .
CASDRGPGEQYF TGTGCCAGCGACAGGGGGCCGGGAGAGCAGTACTTC . TRBJ2-7 TRBV9 TRBD1
CASSETPRSTDTQYF TGTGCCAGCAGTGAAACCCCCAGATCCACAGATACGCAGTATTTT . TRBJ2-3 TRBV2 .
CASRTQDGYNEQFF TGTGCCAGTAGGACACAGGACGGTTACAATGAGCAGTTCTTC . TRBJ2-1 TRBV19 .
CASSDYGTNFENEQFF TGTGCCAGCAGTGATTACGGGACTAACTTTGAGAATGAGCAGTTCTTC . TRBJ2-1 TRBV6-1 TRBD2
CASSRGTSGRAGTDTQYF TGCGCCAGCAGCCGAGGGACTAGCGGGAGGGCTGGCACAGATACGCAGTATTTT . TRBJ2-3 TRBV4-1 TRBD2
CASTSGTGAYNEQFF TGTGCCAGCACTTCCGGGACAGGGGCCTACAATGAGCAGTTCTTC . TRBJ2-1 TRBV27 TRBD1
CATTGDRGVSNQPQHF TGTGCCACGACGGGGGACAGGGGGGTTAGCAATCAGCCCCAGCATTTT few TRBJ1-5 TRBV2 TRBD1
CATRGAGETQYF TGTGCCACCAGGGGGGCCGGTGAGACCCAGTACTTC . TRBJ2-5 TRBV15 .
CASSQYAGTGEFSNQPQHF TGCGCCAGCAGCCAGTATGCCGGGACAGGGGAATTCAGCAATCAGCCCCAGCATTTT . TRBJ1-5 TRBV4-3 TRBD1
CASSLVEGTEAFF TGTGCCAGCAGCTTAGTGGAGGGGACTGAAGCTTTCTTT . TRBJ1-1 TRBV7-2 .
CASSSLDRARDSPLHF TGTGCCAGCAGTTCCCTAGACAGGGCAAGGGATTCACCCCTCCACTTT . TRBJ1-6 TRBV27 TRBD1
CASSTGQGRGEKLFF TGTGCCAGCAGTACCGGACAGGGGAGGGGTGAAAAACTGTTTTTT . TRBJ1-4 TRBV28 TRBD1
CSASGSGWTDTQYF TGCAGTGCTAGTGGGTCGGGTTGGACAGATACGCAGTATTTT . TRBJ2-3 TRBV20-1 .
CAWNFRVMNTEAFF TGTGCCTGGAACTTCCGGGTCATGAACACTGAAGCTTTCTTT . TRBJ1-1 TRBV30 .
CASSLENRGSEKLFF TGTGCCAGCAGCTTGGAAAACAGGGGTAGTGAAAAACTGTTTTTT . TRBJ1-4 TRBV5-5 TRBD1
CASSVAGTSGSHEQYF TGTGCCAGCAGCGTAGCAGGGACTAGCGGGAGCCACGAGCAGTACTTC . TRBJ2-7 TRBV9 TRBD2
CSASKAGSRDEQYF TGCAGTGCTAGTAAAGCCGGGAGTCGAGACGAGCAGTACTTC . TRBJ2-7 TRBV20-1 .
CASSLAQQGRVEAFF TGTGCCAGCAGCTTAGCGCAACAGGGCAGAGTTGAAGCTTTCTTT . TRBJ1-1 TRBV11-1 .